The clone carrying this TCR beta chain was found many times. TCRdb called the RT-PCR reads again in MiXCR, with one record for every CDR3 protein. The sample contains about 540,000 distinct CDR3 sequences, roughly 25% of which appear only once. The sample belongs to a study of response to subunit inactivated influenza vaccine. CDR1 DFQATT and CDR2 SNEGSKA come from the germline V gene (reference sequence). Losses at the gene ends were 2 bases for V and 0 bases for J; bases not matched to a gene: 4. The CDR3 sequence is 15 residues long. The sample was also linked to a second study, of T cells expressing NK-cell markers. That work contributes: In generating TCR beta cDNA, 5'RACE template switching with UMIs was used. Sorted CD3+CD56-NKG2C+, CD3+CD56+NKG2C- and CD3+CD56+NKG2C+ T cells were the source of the TCR beta repertoires. HCMV seropositivity characterized most of the eight sequenced donors, and seronegativity one. Within several experiments, an anti-gamma-delta TCR antibody kept the sorting limited to alpha-beta TCR T cells. In four donors, dominant clonotypes made up about 28.3-65% of CD3+CD56-NKG2C+ cells.

This sequence originates from a man aged 45 to 65 who received an inactivated influenza vaccine. This specimen consisted of CD4+ T cells sorted from PBMCs, obtained less than 13 days after vaccination. This chain connects TRBV20-1 to TRBJ2-4; TRBD2 agrees at 7 bases. The CDR3 reads CSARPSGIAKNIQYF. The DNA for the CDR3 is TGCAGTGCTAGACCTAGCGGTATAGCCAAAAACATTCAGTACTTC.